This entry concerns a single TCR beta chain. Original data processing: Reference gene primer amplification yielded estimated nucleated cell counts. Generated by immunoSEQ multiplex PCR, the TCRdb table keeps only in-frame clones and is missing some. V and J calls plus clone size are reproduced from that table; the DNA served to infer D and trimming. The data contain approximately 90,000 clones, over 65% of them singletons. Germline values: CDR1 LGHNA, CDR2 YSLEER. V gave up 1 base and J gave up 5 bases, with 11 bases separating them. CDR3 length equals 14 residues. This entry comes from a study of blood T cell repertoires in COVID-19.

This clonotype was sampled from a human donor in a cohort sampled during active COVID-19. J is TRBJ1-2 and V is TRBV4-3; D is possibly TRBD1 (5 bases). Sequenced: peripheral blood. This CDR3 reads CASSQGTSSYGYTF. The DNA of the CDR3 is TGCGCCAGCAGCCAAGGGACAAGCTCGTATGGCTACACCTTC.